This TCR beta chain came from a study of shared clonotypes between healthy human individuals. General study findings and limits: When naive CD4 clonotypes were compared across a few donors, around 4.6% were shared. Relative to their counterparts shared across all four donors, non-shared clonotypes exhibited diminished generation probabilities.

Naive CD8 isolation took CD45RO-negative cells positively selected for CCR7 and excluded terminally differentiated effector memory CD45RA+ cells. J lost 1 base, V lost 1 base, and 4 bases had no gene match. CDR3 length: 15 residues. The V gene's germline CDR1 is MGHDK and CDR2 SYGVNS. Turning to this clone: Its cognate antigen is unknown.

When replicate PCRs were run on sorted subsets, they used 200 ng DNA, some 29,000 T cell genomes. Data came from immunoSEQ multiplex PCR; TCRdb stores just in-frame clones and leaves some out. The sample shows around 620,000 clones, roughly 95% of them seen only once. Sequenced sample: naive CD8+ T cells sorted from blood. The sequence came from a woman aged 30 to 39 in good health. The chain uses TRBV25-1 and TRBJ2-7; 7 nucleotides align to TRBD1. The DNA of the CDR3 is TGTGCCAGCAGTGAATTCCGGGACAGATCCTACGAGCAGTACTTC. Translated: CASSEFRDRSYEQYF.